One sample yielded the 21 T cell receptor beta chains listed below, sequenced in a study of blood T cell repertoires in COVID-19. Profiled with immunoSEQ multiplex PCR; TCRdb holds only in-frame clones, not every one. Here the sample spans approximately 210,000 clones, more than 70% being singletons. The sequencing sample was made of peripheral blood. These receptor sequences come from a man aged 45-60 years with active or convalescent COVID-19.

This clone was seen only once. The V gene is TRBV5-6, the J gene TRBJ2-3, with a possible D match to TRBD1 (6 bases). V was pared by 3 bases and J by 6 bases, with 23 bases between. CDR1 is SGHDT and CDR2 is YYEEEE in the germline V gene. The CDR3 has 17 amino acids. In DNA, the CDR3 is TGTGCCAGCAGCTACTCCAGTTCGATAAGGACAGCCGATACGCAGTATTTT. Translating it yields CASSYSSSIRTADTQYF. Based on the CDR3 plus reference TRBV5-6 and TRBJ2-3, the full variable domain is DAGVTQSPTHLIKTRGQQVTLRCSPKSGHDTVSWYQQALGQGPQFIFQYYEEEERQRGNFPDRFSGHQFPNYSSELNVNALLLGDSALYLCASSYSSSIRTADTQYFGPGTRLTVL.

The J gene is TRBJ1-4, the V gene TRBV5-1; 9 bases fit TRBD1. CDR1 is SGHRS and CDR2 is YFSETQ in the germline V gene. This CDR3 is 16 amino acids long. The V gene end was trimmed by 4 bases and the J gene end by 0 bases; junction bases not matched to a gene: 4. CDR3 sequence: CASSGGQGATNEKLFF. The DNA of the CDR3 is TGCGCCAGCAGCGGGGGACAGGGTGCAACTAATGAAAAACTGTTTTTT.

The rearrangement joins TRBV4-3 to TRBJ2-2; possibly TRBD2 for D (6 bases). Deletions cut 1 base from V and 2 bases from J, with 11 bases between. Germline CDR1 is LGHNA and CDR2 is YSLEER. The CDR3 totals 16 residues. The CDR3 loop is CASSQGAGFNTGELFF. DNA for the CDR3: TGCGCCAGCAGCCAAGGCGCGGGGTTTAACACCGGGGAGCTGTTTTTT.

This clone is a singleton in its sample. The V call is TRBV7-9, the J call TRBJ1-6; D call uncertain. Germline lookup yields CDR1 SEHNR and CDR2 FQNEAQ (reference sequence). Trimming cost V 11 bases and J 2 bases, with 13 bases left between them. This CDR3 has 14 residues. CDR3 sequence (DNA): TGTGCCGGCCTTCACAGTGCCTATAATTCACCCCTCCACTTT. Translating gives CAGLHSAYNSPLHF.

This clone was counted a single time. The chain has TRBV23-1 and TRBJ1-6; D remains unclear. TRBV23-1 is flagged as an ORF with uncertain function. V shed 1 base and J shed 7 bases, with 14 bases lying between them. This CDR3 contains 16 residues. The chain's CDR3 is CASSQFSEGDNSPLHF. DNA for the CDR3: TGCGCCAGCAGTCAATTTTCGGAGGGAGACAATTCACCCCTCCACTTT.

The chain combines TRBV2 with TRBJ1-3, with D hard to call. Germline assignment: CDR1 SNHLY and CDR2 FYNNEI. V lost 6 bases and J lost 1, with 13 bases in between. The CDR3 contains 15 residues. The CDR3 loop reads CASRVTPVSGNTIYF. As DNA, the CDR3 is TGTGCCAGCAGGGTCACACCCGTATCTGGAAACACCATATATTTT.

This clone showed up just a few times. J is TRBJ2-7 and V is TRBV2; D perhaps matches TRBD2 (7 bases). V shed 7 bases and J shed 2 bases, with 21 bases lying between them. The CDR3 runs to 16 residues. The germline V gene has CDR1 SNHLY and CDR2 FYNNEI. CDR3: CASNLRGQGTTYEQYF. The CDR3, as DNA: TGTGCCAGCAACCTTCGAGGGCAGGGGACTACCTACGAGCAGTACTTC.

This clone came up once. The chain combines TRBV30 with TRBJ1-2, with D possibly matching TRBD1 (6 bases). The CDR3 has 12 residues. With 3 bases removed from V and 8 bases from J, the gap between germline ends came to 13 bases. Germline V lookup: CDR1 GTSNPN, CDR2 SVGIG (reference sequence). This CDR3 reads CAWSDGGRGYTF. DNA for the CDR3: TGTGCCTGGAGCGATGGGGGCCGGGGCTACACCTTC.

CDR3 sequence (DNA): TGTGCCAGCAGCGTTGGAGGGGCCTATGGCTACACCTTC. It codes for CASSVGGAYGYTF. The chain has TRBV27 and TRBJ1-2; TRBD1 might be the D (5 bases). With 6 bases removed from V and 4 bases from J, the gap between germline ends came to 12 bases. The CDR3 loop spans 13 amino acids. Germline V lookup: CDR1 MNHEY, CDR2 SMNVEV (reference sequence).

This chain uses TRBV9 with TRBJ2-7; TRBD2 agrees at 7 bases. The CDR3 extends over 14 amino acids. CDR1 is SGDLS, CDR2 YYNGEE, per germline. Trimming at V came to 3 bases and at J to 3 bases, leaving 6 bases not matched to a gene. CDR3 region: CASSGTGRSYEQYF. The CDR3 DNA reads as TGTGCCAGCAGCGGTACCGGGAGGAGCTACGAGCAGTACTTC.

In DNA, the CDR3 is TGCGCCAGCAGTGCTGGGAGTGGGGCCAACGTCCTGACTTTC. As protein: CASSAGSGANVLTF. The chain links TRBV10-1 to TRBJ2-6, with D possibly being TRBD2 (5 bases). Trimming removed 4 bases from V and 3 bases from J, with 7 bases in between. CDR3 length: 14 residues. CDR1 WNHNN and CDR2 SYGVQD come from the germline V gene (reference sequence).

The genes are TRBV30 and TRBJ2-2; TRBD1 agrees at 9 bases. Looked up from germline, CDR1 is GTSNPN and CDR2 is SVGIG (reference sequence). This CDR3 is built from 13 residues. Trimming removed 5 bases from V and 4 bases from J; junction bases left unmatched: 2. The CDR3 DNA sequence: TGTGCCTGGGAGACAGGGGGCACCGGGGAGCTGTTTTTT. Residues: CAWETGGTGELFF.

In nucleotides, the CDR3 is TGTGCCACCAGCAGAGGACAGTTAAGCTCCTACGAGCAGTACTTC. Translation: CATSRGQLSSYEQYF. This chain joins TRBV15 and TRBJ2-7; a weak D match, TRBD1 (5 bases). The CDR3 is 15 amino acids. Germline values: CDR1 LNHNV, CDR2 YYDKDF (reference sequence). V lost 1 base and J 0 bases, leaving 10 bases between the germline ends.

The CDR3 sequence is CASSFPPGLAGANEQFF. The CDR3 DNA follows: TGTGCCAGCAGTTTCCCCCCTGGACTAGCGGGAGCCAATGAGCAGTTCTTC. V is TRBV28 and J is TRBJ2-1; TRBD2 aligns across 13 bases. From germline, CDR1 is MDHEN and CDR2 SYDVKM. The CDR3 runs to 17 residues. V trimming: 3 bases; J trimming: 6 bases; junction bases outside the gene matches: 8.

On this clone itself: The germline gene is not matched at one end of the junction; a read error may be the cause. In the same sample, other DNA sequences code for this CDR3. The CDR3 sequence is CATSRDGLAPNNEQFF. The CDR3 DNA is TGTGCCACTAGCAGAGACGGACTAGCGCCGAACAATGAGCAGTTCTTC. The rearrangement uses TRBV15 and TRBJ2-1; 9 positions match TRBD2. The CDR3 runs to 16 residues. Germline lookup yields CDR1 LNHNV and CDR2 YYDKDF (reference sequence).

This clone has only a few counts. V usage is TRBV7-8 and J usage is TRBJ1-1; 7 nucleotides align to TRBD1. V shed 1 base and J 5 bases; nucleotides not matched to a gene: 7. The CDR3 runs to 15 residues. CDR1 and CDR2 (germline): SGHVS, FQNEAQ. DNA for the CDR3: TGTGCCAGCAGCTTAGGGACAGGCCCCCATACTGAAGCTTTCTTT. Protein: CASSLGTGPHTEAFF. Drawing the rest from reference TRBV7-8 and TRBJ1-1, the complete variable domain is GAGVSQSPRYKVAKRGQDVALRCDPISGHVSLFWYQQALGQGPEFLTYFQNEAQLDKSGLPSDRFFAERPEGSVSTLKIQRTQQEDSAVYLCASSLGTGPHTEAFFGQGTRLTVV.

The chain recombines TRBV6-6 with TRBJ1-3; D ambiguous. The length of the CDR3 is 13 residues. The ends were cut back, 4 bases at V and 1 base at J, with 5 bases in the middle. Germline loops: CDR1 MNHNY, CDR2 SVGAGI (reference sequence). In DNA form, the CDR3 reads TGTGCCAGCAGTTCCGCGTCTGGAAACACCATATATTTT. This encodes CASSSASGNTIYF.

This clone was detected only a few times. The CDR3 loop is CASLGRAYEQYF. For the CDR3, the DNA is TGCGCCAGCCTCGGGAGGGCGTACGAGCAGTACTTC. The rearrangement links TRBV10-2 to TRBJ2-7, with 8 bases lining up with TRBD2. The J segment lost 4 bases and the V segment lost 8 bases, leaving 4 bases of the junction unmatched. The CDR3 sequence is 12 residues long. Germline assignment: CDR1 WSHSY and CDR2 SAAADI.

This rearrangement joins TRBV6-2 or TRBV6-3 to TRBJ1-1; maybe TRBD1 (6 bases). The CDR3 loop spans 13 amino acids. Per germline, CDR1 MNHEY and CDR2 SVGEGT. Trimming took off 5 bases at V and 5 bases at J, with 12 bases between the two ends. CDR3: CASSRTDGTEAFF. CDR3 nucleotides: TGTGCCAGCAGTAGGACAGACGGGACTGAAGCTTTCTTT.

V is TRBV2 and J is TRBJ1-5, with 11 bases identical to TRBD1. V was clipped by 6 bases and J by 6 bases; unmatched bases: 7. The CDR3 loop spans 15 amino acids. In germline, CDR1 is SNHLY, CDR2 FYNNEI. The CDR3 spells CASSPRTGGVQPQHF. The DNA of the CDR3 is TGTGCCAGCAGCCCTCGGACAGGGGGCGTTCAGCCCCAGCATTTT. The whole variable domain, remainder taken from reference TRBV2 and TRBJ1-5, is EPEVTQTPSHQVTQMGQEVILRCVPISNHLYFYWYRQILGQKVEFLVSFYNNEISEKSEIFDDQFSVERPDGSNFTLKIRSTKLEDSAMYFCASSPRTGGVQPQHFGDGTRLSIL.

V is TRBV5-4 and J is TRBJ1-2; weak D call: TRBD1 (6 bases). Per germline, CDR1 SGHNT and CDR2 YYREEE (reference sequence). The germline V and J ends were trimmed by 0 bases and 0 bases, with 9 bases remaining between them. The length of the CDR3 is 15 residues. Here the CDR3 DNA reads TGTGCCAGCAGCTTGGAAGACAGGCCTAACTATGGCTACACCTTC. Encoded protein: CASSLEDRPNYGYTF.